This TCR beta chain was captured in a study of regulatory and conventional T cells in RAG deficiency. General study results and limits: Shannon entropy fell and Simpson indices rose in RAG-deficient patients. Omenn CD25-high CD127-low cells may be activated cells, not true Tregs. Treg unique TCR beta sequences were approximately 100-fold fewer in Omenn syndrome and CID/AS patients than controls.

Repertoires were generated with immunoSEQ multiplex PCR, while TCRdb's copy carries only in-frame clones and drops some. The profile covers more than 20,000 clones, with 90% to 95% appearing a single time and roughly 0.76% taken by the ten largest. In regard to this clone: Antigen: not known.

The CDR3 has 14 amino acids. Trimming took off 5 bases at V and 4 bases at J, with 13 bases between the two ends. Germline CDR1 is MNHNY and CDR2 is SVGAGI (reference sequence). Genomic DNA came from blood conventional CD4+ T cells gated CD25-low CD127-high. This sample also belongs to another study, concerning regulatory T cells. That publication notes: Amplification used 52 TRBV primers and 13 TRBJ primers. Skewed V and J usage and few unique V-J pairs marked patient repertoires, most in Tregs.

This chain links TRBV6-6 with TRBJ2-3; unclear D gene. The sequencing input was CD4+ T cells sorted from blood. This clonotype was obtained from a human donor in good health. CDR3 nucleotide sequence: TGTGCCAGCAGTCGTGGCCCTAGGGCAGATACGCAGTATTTT. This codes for CASSRGPRADTQYF.